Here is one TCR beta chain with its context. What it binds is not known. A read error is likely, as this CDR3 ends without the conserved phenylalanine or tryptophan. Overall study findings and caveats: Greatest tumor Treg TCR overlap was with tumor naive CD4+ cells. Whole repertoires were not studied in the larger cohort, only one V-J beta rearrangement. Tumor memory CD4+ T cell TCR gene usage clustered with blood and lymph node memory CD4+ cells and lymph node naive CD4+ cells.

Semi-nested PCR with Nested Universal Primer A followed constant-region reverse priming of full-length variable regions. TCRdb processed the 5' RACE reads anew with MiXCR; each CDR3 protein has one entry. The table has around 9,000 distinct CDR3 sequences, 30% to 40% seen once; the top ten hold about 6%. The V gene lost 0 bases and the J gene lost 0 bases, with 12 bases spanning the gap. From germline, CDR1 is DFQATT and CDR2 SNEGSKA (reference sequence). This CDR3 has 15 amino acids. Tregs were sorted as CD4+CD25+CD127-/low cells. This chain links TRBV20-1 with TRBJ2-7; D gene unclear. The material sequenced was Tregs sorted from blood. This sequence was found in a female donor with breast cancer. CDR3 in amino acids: CSARDAASSSYEQYA. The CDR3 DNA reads TGCAGTGCTAGAGACGCGGCGTCCAGCTCCTACGAGCAGTACGCC.